Here is one T cell receptor (beta chain) with its context. This record belongs to a study of shared T cell receptors in the human thymus. Trimming removed 2 bases at V and 6 bases at J, with 14 bases between. The V gene's germline CDR1 is SEHNR and CDR2 FQNEAQ (reference sequence). The CDR3 has 14 residues. Assay: immunoSEQ multiplex PCR; the TCRdb copy retains only in-frame clones and omits some. The sample has 500,000 to 750,000 clones, more than 75% seen once. These data also formed part of another study, on human thymus T cells. That paper notes: Donation came from healthy Finnish infants having corrective surgery for congenital heart defects. Thymus tissue for the work was resected from patients undergoing corrective heart surgery. Apparent skewing of V and J gene usage characterized both thymic and blood repertoires.

This receptor was obtained from a boy under two years old with a congenital heart defect. The rearrangement uses TRBV7-9 and TRBJ2-7; D not resolved. Sequencing used thymocytes. Here the CDR3 DNA reads TGTGCCAGCAGCTTAAGTCCCGAAAGCTGCGAGCAGTACTTC. This translates into CASSLSPESCEQYF.